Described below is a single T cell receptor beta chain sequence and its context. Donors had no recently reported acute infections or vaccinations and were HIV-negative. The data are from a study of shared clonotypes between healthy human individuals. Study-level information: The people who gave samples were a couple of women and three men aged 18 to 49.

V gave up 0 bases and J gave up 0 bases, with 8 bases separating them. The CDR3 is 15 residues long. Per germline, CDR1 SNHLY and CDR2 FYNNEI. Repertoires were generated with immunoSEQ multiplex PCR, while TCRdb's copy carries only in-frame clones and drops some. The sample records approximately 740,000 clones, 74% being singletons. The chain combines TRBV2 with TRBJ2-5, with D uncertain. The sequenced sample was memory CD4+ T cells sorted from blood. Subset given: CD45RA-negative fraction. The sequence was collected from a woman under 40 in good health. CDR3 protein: CASSEARAYQETQYF. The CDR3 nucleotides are TGTGCCAGCAGTGAAGCTCGGGCATACCAAGAGACCCAGTACTTC.